This TCR beta chain is drawn from a study of T cell responses to AZD1222 COVID-19 vaccine. Method: immunoSEQ multiplex PCR; TCRdb's copy keeps in-frame clones and lacks some. The sample includes 80,000 to 100,000 clones, roughly 86% of them seen just once. The CDR3 covers 13 residues. V was clipped by 3 bases and J by 2 bases, with 8 bases between them. Germline-derived CDR1 and CDR2 are KGHSH and LQKENI. In the case of this clone: Its antigen is unidentified.

Overall study findings and caveats: Reports indicate that nearly half of spike-specific TCRs are directed at unmutated variant regions. Dominant at 160-218 and 743-854, vaccine-associated CD4 TCRs also spanned spike.

Sequenced material: peripheral blood, taken on day 0 of MenACWY control vaccination. The rearrangement uses TRBV18 and TRBJ2-7; D is tentatively TRBD1 or TRBD2 (5 bases each). The receptor was derived from an adult in good health. The CDR3 DNA sequence: TGTGCCAGCTCACCGGGACCCGCCTACGAGCAGTACTTC. It translates to CASSPGPAYEQYF.